The entry below describes one TCR beta chain. Its antigen is currently unknown. This specimen comes from a study of post-analysis software for immune sequencing data. Study-level background: In terms of disease course, relapsing-remitting, secondary progressive and progressive-relapsing multiple sclerosis were included. The study's findings and limits: F measure showed strong co-clustering of same-batch samples. Diversity measured as normalized Chao1 was significantly lower in multiple sclerosis patients than in controls.

Built from TCR beta cDNA, the libraries had unique molecular identifiers in them. Once 1 to 10 million T cells were used, about 490,000 cDNA molecules resulted. TCRdb reprocessed the PCR reads with MiXCR, giving one entry per CDR3 protein. This sample has some 690,000 distinct CDR3 sequences, with around 64% found just once. The sequence derives from a girl aged 2-10 years with multiple sclerosis. The specimen was blood.

CDR3 protein: CSARALGTGRRSTDTQYF. As DNA, the CDR3 is TGCAGTGCTAGAGCGTTAGGGACAGGGAGGCGTAGCACAGATACGCAGTATTTT. The rearrangement links TRBV20-1 to TRBJ2-3, with TRBD1 matching over 9 bases. The CDR3 loop spans 18 amino acids. Germline-derived CDR1 and CDR2 are DFQATT and SNEGSKA (reference sequence). J lost 0 bases, V lost 1 base, and 11 bases had no gene match.